What follows is one T cell receptor (beta chain) and its context. As yet, its antigen is unknown. In the PCR, 60 Vbeta and 13 Jbeta primers were used. In the original processing: In a later analysis, the count reached about 75 million unique TCR beta chains, with 9 million to 11 million shared. Clones were read by immunoSEQ multiplex PCR, and TCRdb kept only the in-frame ones, dropping some. That table is the source of V, J and clone size, and D and trimming were worked out from the DNA. This table holds some 140,000 clones, about 80% found once. The data are from a study of cytomegalovirus exposure and HLA in healthy donors. Broader study findings: For most TCR sequences rarity was the rule, although some public TCRs occurred in many donors. Most of the CMV-associated TCR beta chains (in a later analysis) appeared to be HLA-restricted.

The clonotype was recovered from a man younger than 45 in good health and CMV-seronegative. Sequencing was done on a sample of PBMCs.

CDR3 nucleotides: TGCAGCGTCGGACAGGGAGGGAATCAGCCCCAGCATTTT. Its translation is CSVGQGGNQPQHF. The rearrangement uses TRBV29-1 and TRBJ1-5; 8 bases fit TRBD1. The trim removed 6 bases at V and 4 bases at J, leaving 5 bases unmatched. Germline assignment: CDR1 SQVTM and CDR2 ANQGSEA. This CDR3 has 13 amino acids.